This T cell receptor (beta chain) came from a study of post-analysis software for immune sequencing data. Each TCR beta cDNA library carried unique molecular identifiers. MiXCR was run by TCRdb on the PCR reads, yielding one entry per CDR3 protein. Of around 770,000 distinct CDR3 sequences listed, around 46% are singletons. As for this clonotype: Its specificity is not known.

The CDR3 loop spans 16 amino acids. Germline lookup yields CDR1 KGHDR and CDR2 SFDVKD. The J segment lost 2 bases and the V segment lost 3 bases, leaving 4 bases of the junction unmatched. Study findings and constraints: Same-batch preparations were strongly co-clustered by F measure. Patients used five TRBV segments, including TRBV5-6, TRBV5-1 and TRBV20-1, more often than controls. For normalized Chao1 diversity, multiple sclerosis patients scored significantly lower than controls did.

This TCR was recovered from a girl aged 10 to 17 with multiple sclerosis. The chain links TRBV24-1 to TRBJ2-3; 10 bases fit TRBD1. The sample comprised blood. As DNA, the CDR3 is TGTGCCACCAGTGATGCGGGACAGGGGCTCACAGATACGCAGTATTTT. It codes for CATSDAGQGLTDTQYF.